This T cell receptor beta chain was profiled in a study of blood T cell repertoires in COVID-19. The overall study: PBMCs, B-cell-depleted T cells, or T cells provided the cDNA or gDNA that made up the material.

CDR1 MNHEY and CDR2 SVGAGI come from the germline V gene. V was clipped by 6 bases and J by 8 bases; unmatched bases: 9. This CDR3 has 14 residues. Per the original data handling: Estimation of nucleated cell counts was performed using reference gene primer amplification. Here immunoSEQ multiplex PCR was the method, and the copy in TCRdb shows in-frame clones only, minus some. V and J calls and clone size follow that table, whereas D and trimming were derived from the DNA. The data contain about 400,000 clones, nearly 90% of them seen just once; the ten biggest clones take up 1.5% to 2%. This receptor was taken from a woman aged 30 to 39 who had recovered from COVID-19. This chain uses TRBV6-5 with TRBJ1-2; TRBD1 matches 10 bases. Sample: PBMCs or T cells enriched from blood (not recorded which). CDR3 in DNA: TGTGCCAGCAGAAGACAGGGGGCAAGGGGAGGCTACACCTTC. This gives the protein CASRRQGARGGYTF.